The 19 T cell receptor beta chains listed next were all sequenced from one sample in a study of cytomegalovirus exposure and HLA in healthy donors. With 60 Vbeta and 13 Jbeta primers, the PCR was carried out. Method: immunoSEQ multiplex PCR; TCRdb's copy keeps in-frame clones and lacks some. This listing includes 200,000 to 250,000 clones. Sequencing used PBMCs. The receptors were sampled from a girl aged 2 to 9 in good health and CMV-seropositive.

V gene TRBV28 combines with J gene TRBJ1-2; the D gene is possibly TRBD1 (5 bases). Per germline, CDR1 MDHEN and CDR2 SYDVKM. The V gene lost 3 bases and the J gene lost 4 bases, with 12 bases spanning the gap. The CDR3 is 14 amino acids. In nucleotides, the CDR3 is TGTGCCAGCAGTTTTGGGCAGGGTGGCTATGGCTACACCTTC. Protein: CASSFGQGGYGYTF.

This chain uses TRBV5-5 with TRBJ2-7; 7 bases fit TRBD2. V was clipped by 4 bases and J by 1 base; unmatched bases: 17. The CDR3 is 18 residues long. Germline-derived CDR1 and CDR2 are SGHKS and YYEKEE (reference sequence). The CDR3 coding sequence is TGTGCCAGCAGCGGGGGAGGGAGATTGGGGGATAAGTCCTACGAGCAGTACTTC. Protein: CASSGGGRLGDKSYEQYF. Full variable domain (remainder filled in from reference TRBV5-5 and TRBJ2-7): DAGVTQSPTHLIKTRGQQVTLRCSPISGHKSVSWYQQVLGQGPQFIFQYYEKEERGRGNFPDRFSARQFPNYSSELNVNALLLGDSALYLCASSGGGRLGDKSYEQYFGPGTRLTVT.

V usage is TRBV14 and J usage is TRBJ1-2, with 7 bases that match TRBD1. The V gene end was trimmed by 5 bases and the J gene end by 1 base; junction bases not matched to a gene: 1. CDR1 and CDR2 from the germline V gene are SGHDN and FVKESK. There are 13 residues in the CDR3. Written as DNA, the CDR3 is TGTGCCAGCAGCGGGACAGTTAACTATGGCTACACCTTC. It encodes CASSGTVNYGYTF. Together with reference TRBV14 and TRBJ1-2, the CDR3 gives the full variable domain: EAGVTQFPSHSVIEKGQTVTLRCDPISGHDNLYWYRRVMGKEIKFLLHFVKESKQDESGMPNNRFLAERTGGTYSTLKVQPAELEDSGVYFCASSGTVNYGYTFGSGTRLTVV.

CDR3 sequence (DNA): TGTGCCAGCAGTTGGGGAGGAAGTCAGCCCCAGCATTTT. Its translation: CASSWGGSQPQHF. V usage is TRBV28 and J usage is TRBJ1-5; D is undetermined. The CDR3 loop spans 13 amino acids. Germline loops: CDR1 MDHEN, CDR2 SYDVKM. Trimming pared 4 bases from V and 6 bases from J, leaving 10 bases between.

The rearrangement uses TRBV6-4 and TRBJ1-2; D uncertain. V was clipped by 0 bases and J by 5 bases, with 10 bases between them. Germline V lookup: CDR1 MRHNA, CDR2 SNTAGT. The length of the CDR3 is 14 residues. The CDR3 bases are TGTGCCAGCAGTGACTCAGGGAGGGCATATGGCTACACCTTC. It translates to CASSDSGRAYGYTF.

The J gene is TRBJ2-7, the V gene TRBV28, with 10 bases fitting TRBD1. This CDR3 has 16 amino acids. CDR1 MDHEN and CDR2 SYDVKM come from the germline V gene. The V and J ends lost 4 bases and 0 bases, in that order; junction bases with no gene match: 6. The chain's CDR3 is CASSSPRTGGSYEQYF. In nucleotides, the CDR3 is TGTGCCAGCAGTTCGCCCCGGACAGGGGGCTCCTACGAGCAGTACTTC.

This sequence joins TRBV7-9 and TRBJ2-2; TRBD2 aligns across 12 bases. The CDR3 consists of 16 residues. Trimming cost V 7 bases and J 7 bases; bases outside gene matches: 10. From germline, CDR1 is SEHNR and CDR2 FQNEAQ (reference sequence). CDR3 coding DNA: TGTGCCAGCATCGCTAGCGGGAGGGCCATTTTCGGGGAGCTGTTTTTT. Its protein is CASIASGRAIFGELFF.

J is TRBJ2-2 and V is TRBV6-6, with TRBD2 as a possible D gene (6 bases). Germline CDR1 MNHNY, CDR2 SVGAGI (reference sequence). Trimming left V 0 bases short and J 3 bases short, with 8 bases between. The CDR3 contains 15 residues. In DNA form, the CDR3 reads TGTGCCAGCAGTTACTCCGCGGGGTACACCGGGGAGCTGTTTTTT. Amino acid sequence: CASSYSAGYTGELFF.

The chain has TRBV4-1 and TRBJ1-1; 7 positions match TRBD1. The germline V gene encodes CDR1 MGHRA and CDR2 YSYEKL. Unmatched junction bases numbered 8, after V lost 3 bases and J lost 7 bases. The length of the CDR3 is 14 residues. CDR3 region: CASSQEGARIEAFF. Written as DNA, the CDR3 is TGCGCCAGCAGCCAGGAGGGGGCAAGGATTGAAGCTTTCTTT.

V is TRBV28 and J is TRBJ1-5; D uncertain. Germline CDR1 reads MDHEN; CDR2 reads SYDVKM. Trimming removed 8 bases at V and 0 bases at J, with 14 bases between. This CDR3 has 15 residues. Here the CDR3 reads CASHDTSYSNQPQHF. Written as DNA, the CDR3 is TGTGCCAGCCACGACACATCATATAGCAATCAGCCCCAGCATTTT.

The chain carries TRBV28 and TRBJ2-7; unclear D gene. CDR1 is MDHEN, CDR2 SYDVKM, per germline. The CDR3 is 11 residues long. V lost 4 bases and J 6 bases, leaving 7 bases between the germline ends. CDR3 DNA: TGTGCCAGCAGTTCCGGTGGCGAGCAGTACTTC. Translation gives CASSSGGEQYF. Using reference TRBV28 and TRBJ2-7 for the parts outside the CDR3, the full variable domain is DVKVTQSSRYLVKRTGEKVFLECVQDMDHENMFWYRQDPGLGLRLIYFSYDVKMKEKGDIPEGYSVSREKKERFSLILESASTNQTSMYLCASSSGGEQYFGPGTRLTVT.

The rearrangement joins TRBV25-1 to TRBJ2-1; 10 bases line up with TRBD1. The V segment lost 6 bases and the J segment 2 bases; nucleotides outside the gene matches: 1. CDR3 length equals 14 residues. The V gene's germline CDR1 is MGHDK and CDR2 SYGVNS. The CDR3 region is CASRGQGTYNEQFF. CDR3 nucleotides: TGTGCCAGCAGGGGACAGGGGACCTACAATGAGCAGTTCTTC.

This sequence joins TRBV6-5 and TRBJ2-1; 10 nucleotides agree with TRBD1. The CDR3 is 16 amino acids. J lost 5 bases, V lost 2 bases, and 6 bases had no gene match. From germline, CDR1 is MNHEY and CDR2 SVGAGI. The CDR3 here is CASSYSTTGGNNEQFF. For the CDR3, the DNA is TGTGCCAGCAGTTACAGTACGACAGGGGGCAACAATGAGCAGTTCTTC.

The V and J genes are TRBV7-8 and TRBJ2-7; 11 bases match TRBD1. The CDR3 has 16 residues. The germline gives CDR1 SGHVS, CDR2 FQNEAQ. Unmatched junction bases numbered 9, after V lost 3 bases and J lost 5 bases. The CDR3 here is CASSFSSGQGADEQYF. In DNA, the CDR3 is TGTGCCAGCAGCTTTTCTAGCGGACAGGGGGCCGACGAGCAGTACTTC.

This sequence joins TRBV6-5 and TRBJ2-2, with 8 bases fitting TRBD1. V shed 9 bases and J 3 bases; nucleotides not matched to a gene: 3. This CDR3 contains 13 residues. From germline, CDR1 is MNHEY and CDR2 SVGAGI. This CDR3 is CASGTGDTGELFF. Written as DNA, the CDR3 is TGTGCCAGTGGGACAGGCGACACCGGGGAGCTGTTTTTT.

The chain employs TRBV28 and TRBJ2-7, with 7 bases aligning to TRBD2. Trimming at V came to 10 bases and at J to 6 bases, leaving 12 bases not matched to a gene. CDR3 length: 13 amino acids. Germline V CDR1 and CDR2: MDHEN, SYDVKM. CDR3 protein: CATLTAGAGEQYF. The CDR3 bases are TGTGCCACCCTCACGGCGGGAGCGGGCGAGCAGTACTTC.

This sequence joins TRBV18 and TRBJ2-2; 9 nucleotides agree with TRBD1. CDR3 length equals 16 residues. The junction had 3 bases not matched to a gene; V was cut back by 3 bases and J by 1 base. Germline V gene lookup returns CDR1 KGHSH and CDR2 LQKENI. CDR3 nucleotide sequence: TGTGCCAGCTCACCTGGGACAGGGAAGAACACCGGGGAGCTGTTTTTT. Its protein is CASSPGTGKNTGELFF. The full variable domain, its missing parts supplied by reference TRBV18 and TRBJ2-2, is NAGVMQNPRHLVRRRGQEARLRCSPMKGHSHVYWYRQLPEEGLKFMVYLQKENIIDESGMPKERFSAEFPKEGPSILRIQQVVRGDSAAYFCASSPGTGKNTGELFFGEGSRLTVL.

V and J are TRBV6-1 and TRBJ1-5; D gene unclear. Germline CDR1 MNHNS, CDR2 SASEGT. The CDR3 is made up of 19 amino acids. V was clipped by 4 bases and J by 6 bases, with 28 bases between them. The CDR3 DNA reads as TGTGCCAGCAGTGCTCTTTTTGGGATTCAATTCCCTGGGAGTCAGCCCCAGCATTTT. This codes for CASSALFGIQFPGSQPQHF.

The chain's CDR3 is CASSLQTGRDEQFF. CDR3 DNA: TGTGCCAGCAGCTTACAGACAGGTCGAGATGAGCAGTTCTTC. The chain recombines TRBV13 with TRBJ2-1, with D possibly being TRBD1 (6 bases). The CDR3 runs to 14 residues. Germline CDR1 is PRHDT and CDR2 is FYEKMQ (reference sequence). The ends were cut back, 2 bases at V and 8 bases at J, with 13 bases in the middle.